This T cell receptor (beta chain) came from a study of blood T cell repertoires in COVID-19. Across the study: Sites in the United States, Italy and Spain provided acute and convalescent COVID-19 samples.

V was clipped by 3 bases and J by 6 bases, with 16 bases between them. CDR3 length: 14 residues. Germline values: CDR1 GTSNPN, CDR2 SVGIG (reference sequence). Clones were read by immunoSEQ multiplex PCR, and TCRdb kept only the in-frame ones, dropping some. The table has around 92,000 clones, about 86% seen once; the top ten hold 10% to 15%. Sample: peripheral blood. The V and J genes are TRBV30 and TRBJ2-3; possible D gene TRBD1, 6 bases. The source is a woman aged 55-75 years in a cohort sampled during active or convalescent COVID-19. The CDR3: CAWRTGSGLDTQYF. As DNA, the CDR3 is TGTGCCTGGAGAACAGGGTCTGGGTTGGATACGCAGTATTTT.